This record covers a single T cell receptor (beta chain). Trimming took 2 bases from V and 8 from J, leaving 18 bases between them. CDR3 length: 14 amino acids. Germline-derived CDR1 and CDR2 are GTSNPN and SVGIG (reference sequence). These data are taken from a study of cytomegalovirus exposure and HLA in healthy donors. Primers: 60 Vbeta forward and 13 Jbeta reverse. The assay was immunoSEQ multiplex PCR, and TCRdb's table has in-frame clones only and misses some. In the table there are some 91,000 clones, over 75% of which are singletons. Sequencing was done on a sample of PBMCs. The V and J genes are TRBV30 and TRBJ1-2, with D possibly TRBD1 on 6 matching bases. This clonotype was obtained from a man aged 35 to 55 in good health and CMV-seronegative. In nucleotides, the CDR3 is TGTGCCTGGAGTCCAAGTTACAGGGACGGCGGCTACACCTTC. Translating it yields CAWSPSYRDGGYTF.